This record looks at one TCR beta chain sequence and its context. Its target is not known. This sample is part of a study of post-analysis software for immune sequencing data. The overall study: Several disease courses (relapsing-remitting, secondary progressive and progressive-relapsing) of multiple sclerosis were included.

Study-wide results and limits: Versus controls, multiple sclerosis patients showed significantly lower diversity (normalized Chao1). F measure grouped same-batch samples tightly together. There were about five TRBV segments more frequent in patients than controls, and TRBV5-6, TRBV5-1 and TRBV20-1 were among them.

V was pared by 3 bases and J by 3 bases, with 15 bases between. Per germline, CDR1 SGHRS and CDR2 YFSETQ. The CDR3 length is 15 residues. TCR beta libraries were prepared from cDNA with unique molecular identifiers. Each batch of about 0.95 to 10 million T cells produced approximately 470,000 cDNA molecules. In TCRdb, the PCR reads were re-called with MiXCR into one record per CDR3 protein. This sample has around 700,000 distinct CDR3 sequences, with roughly three fifths found just once. This clonotype was obtained from a girl aged 2 to 10 with multiple sclerosis. This chain connects TRBV5-1 to TRBJ1-1; D is unresolved. The specimen sequenced was blood. The CDR3 protein is CASSSGLQEDTEAFF. The CDR3 coding sequence is TGCGCCAGCAGCTCCGGACTTCAGGAGGACACTGAAGCTTTCTTT.